A single sample gave rise to the 7 T cell receptor beta chains below, sequenced in a study of OX40 agonist ivuxolimab in advanced cancers. Libraries were made using the immunoSEQ multiplex PCR assay. TCRdb's version of the immuneACCESS table is confined to in-frame rearrangements and falls short of the full clone set. An unresolved V gene accounts for under half of the shortfall where checked; the remainder is of unknown origin. This sample lists over 60,000 clones; over 75% were detected once. The ten largest clones capture 0.5% to 0.85% of the sample. The starting material was CD4+ or CD8+ T cells sorted from blood, obtained in a trial of the OX40 agonist ivuxolimab. The receptor source for this set is an adult with an advanced solid tumor such as melanoma, head and neck, liver or kidney cancer.

V usage is TRBV30 and J usage is TRBJ1-3; D unresolved. The germline V gene has CDR1 GTSNPN and CDR2 SVGIG (reference sequence). The CDR3 is 14 residues long. The ends were cut back, 3 bases at V and 0 bases at J, with 9 bases in the middle. The CDR3 here is CAWRSDTSGNTIYF. For the CDR3, the DNA is TGTGCCTGGAGGTCAGATACCTCTGGAAACACCATATATTTT.

The gene calls are TRBV7-9 and TRBJ2-5; D is unresolved. CDR1 is SEHNR and CDR2 is FQNEAQ in the germline V gene (reference sequence). The CDR3 extends over 15 amino acids. Trimming took 1 base from V and 0 from J, leaving 9 bases between them. The CDR3: CASSLEDWYQETQYF. The DNA for the CDR3 is TGTGCCAGCAGCTTAGAAGATTGGTACCAAGAGACCCAGTACTTC.

The rearrangement links TRBV25-1 to TRBJ1-6; D gene unclear. The CDR3 spans 15 residues. The ends were cut back, 0 bases at V and 6 bases at J, with 9 bases in the middle. Germline V lookup: CDR1 MGHDK, CDR2 SYGVNS. CDR3 DNA sequence: TGTGCCAGCAGTGAATATGGGGATAGTAATTCACCCCTCCACTTT. Translation gives CASSEYGDSNSPLHF.

V gene TRBV28 combines with J gene TRBJ2-3; perhaps TRBD2 as D (6 bases). Trimming took off 4 bases at V and 1 base at J, with 15 bases between the two ends. The CDR3 spans 16 residues. Germline V lookup: CDR1 MDHEN, CDR2 SYDVKM. Written as DNA, the CDR3 is TGTGCCAGCAGTTCGGGGGACGCTCCCCGCACAGATACGCAGTATTTT. Residues: CASSSGDAPRTDTQYF.

The chain is built from TRBV9 and TRBJ2-5, with 13 bases fitting TRBD2. The CDR3 runs 15 residues. V dropped 3 bases and J dropped 4; count of bases not matched to a gene: 3. Germline CDR1 and CDR2: SGDLS and YYNGEE. CDR3 residues: CASSARLAGGETQYF. CDR3 nucleotides: TGTGCCAGCAGCGCCCGACTAGCGGGGGGAGAGACCCAGTACTTC.

The chain links TRBV4-1 to TRBJ2-5; 16 nucleotides line up with TRBD2. The V and J ends lost 0 bases and 2 bases, in that order; junction bases with no gene match: 3. The CDR3 extends over 18 amino acids. Germline V gives CDR1 MGHRA, CDR2 YSYEKL. The chain's CDR3 is CASSQDLGLAGGQETQYF. In nucleotides, the CDR3 is TGCGCCAGCAGCCAAGATCTGGGACTAGCGGGGGGGCAAGAGACCCAGTACTTC.

V gene TRBV29-1 combines with J gene TRBJ2-3; D unclear. Deletions cut 2 bases from V and 4 bases from J, with 4 bases between. CDR1 is SQVTM, CDR2 ANQGSEA, per germline. CDR3 size: 11 residues. In nucleotides, the CDR3 is TGCAGCGTTGAAAGGGCAGATACGCAGTATTTT. Its translation: CSVERADTQYF.